Shown below are 18 T cell receptor beta chains from a single sample sequenced in a study of T cells after yellow fever vaccination. From the 5' RACE reads, TCRdb called clonotypes with MiXCR, one entry per CDR3 protein. The data contain 450,000 to 550,000 distinct CDR3 sequences, 21% of them singletons. The sequences come from PBMCs, collected roughly 20 days after the first yellow fever vaccination. These receptors were taken from a man younger than 35 who received the YFV17D yellow fever vaccine.

This chain joins TRBV20-1 and TRBJ1-1; unclear D gene. V dropped 5 bases and J dropped 4 bases, with 20 bases sitting between them. The CDR3 spans 15 residues. Germline V lookup: CDR1 DFQATT, CDR2 SNEGSKA (reference sequence). The CDR3 loop is CSAGPTGVTGTEAFF. As DNA, the CDR3 is TGCAGTGCTGGGCCCACTGGAGTAACGGGCACTGAAGCTTTCTTT.

This clonotype has more than one count but fewer than ten. The chain has TRBV7-2 and TRBJ2-7; 7 positions match TRBD1. The trim removed 4 bases at V and 3 bases at J, leaving 6 bases unmatched. Germline loops: CDR1 SGHTA, CDR2 FQGNSA. The CDR3 has 14 amino acids. CDR3: CASSSPGTDYEQYF. The CDR3 bases are TGTGCCAGCAGCTCCCCCGGGACAGACTACGAGCAGTACTTC.

This clonotype was seen many times. This chain links TRBV7-8 with TRBJ2-5; D uncertain. CDR1 and CDR2 from the germline V gene are SGHVS and FQNEAQ. V lost 6 bases, J lost 1 base, and 3 bases lay in between. The CDR3 has 11 amino acids. The CDR3 DNA follows: TGTGCCAGCAGAAGCCAAGAGACCCAGTACTTC. Its translation: CASRSQETQYF.

This clonotype was recorded a few times. The V and J genes are TRBV5-1 and TRBJ2-7, with D tentatively TRBD1 (6 bases). The germline V and J ends were trimmed by 3 bases and 2 bases, with 12 bases remaining between them. The CDR3 length is 14 residues. Germline-derived CDR1 and CDR2 are SGHRS and YFSETQ. The chain's CDR3 is CASSYRAGPYEQYF. For the CDR3, the DNA is TGCGCCAGCAGCTACAGGGCAGGTCCCTACGAGCAGTACTTC. The entire variable domain, with the rest obtained from reference TRBV5-1 and TRBJ2-7, is as follows: KAGVTQTPRYLIKTRGQQVTLSCSPISGHRSVSWYQQTPGQGLQFLFEYFSETQRNKGNFPGRFSGRQFSNSRSEMNVSTLELGDSALYLCASSYRAGPYEQYFGPGTRLTVT.

The DNA for the CDR3 is TGTGCCAGCAGCTCGAAGGGGTACTATGGCTACACCTTC. Translating gives CASSSKGYYGYTF. The chain couples TRBV5-5 to TRBJ1-2; the D gene is possibly TRBD1 (5 bases). With 3 bases removed from V and 3 bases from J, the gap between germline ends came to 9 bases. Germline loops: CDR1 SGHKS, CDR2 YYEKEE (reference sequence). This CDR3 comprises 13 residues.

The chain is built from TRBV18 and TRBJ2-5; D ambiguous. Germline lookup yields CDR1 KGHSH and CDR2 LQKENI. CDR3 length: 13 residues. Trimming stripped 8 bases from V and 5 bases from J, with 15 bases between. The CDR3 bases are TGTGCCAGCCAGTTCGACCGGGCGGAGACCCAGTACTTC. Translated: CASQFDRAETQYF.

The chain joins TRBV7-6 to TRBJ2-7, with D maybe TRBD1 (6 bases). Germline-derived CDR1 and CDR2 are SGHVS and FNYEAQ. The CDR3 has 16 amino acids. Trimming took 5 bases from V and 3 from J, leaving 20 bases between them. CDR3 region: CASSPWARDTNYEQYF. CDR3 DNA: TGTGCCAGCAGCCCTTGGGCCCGGGACACAAACTACGAGCAGTACTTC.

This clonotype occurred a few times. The chain couples TRBV7-2 to TRBJ2-5, with 7 bases that match TRBD2. The ends lost 1 base at V and 9 bases at J; junction bases unmatched: 11. Germline V lookup: CDR1 SGHTA, CDR2 FQGNSA. This CDR3 is built from 15 residues. CDR3 coding DNA: TGTGCCAGCAGCTTAGACGGGACTACCAGGGAGGCCCAGTACTTC. Protein: CASSLDGTTREAQYF.

Concerning this clonotype itself: A read error may account for a junction end that differs from germline. The CDR3 sequence: CCARARDRGPTGELFF. The DNA of the CDR3 is TGCTGTGCTAGAGCCCGGGACAGGGGGCCTACCGGGGAGCTGTTTTTT. V usage is TRBV20-1 and J usage is TRBJ2-2; 12 bases match TRBD1. The CDR3 runs to 16 residues. Germline assignment: CDR1 DFQATT and CDR2 SNEGSKA (reference sequence).

The chain is built from TRBV18 and TRBJ2-5; D possibly corresponds to TRBD1 (5 bases). CDR3 length: 14 residues. V lost 2 bases, J lost 2 bases, and 9 bases lay in between. From germline, CDR1 is KGHSH and CDR2 LQKENI. The CDR3 here is CASSPDSVQETQYF. DNA of the CDR3: TGTGCCAGCTCACCAGACAGCGTTCAAGAGACCCAGTACTTC.

This clonotype appeared once. The chain is built from TRBV7-2 and TRBJ2-5; 11 positions match TRBD1. Trimming cost V 4 bases and J 5 bases; bases outside gene matches: 6. In germline, CDR1 is SGHTA, CDR2 FQGNSA. The CDR3 contains 15 residues. CDR3 in DNA: TGTGCCAGCAGCTCAGGACAGGGGGCTAGGGAGACCCAGTACTTC. Amino acid sequence: CASSSGQGARETQYF.

This clonotype appeared once. The rearrangement links TRBV10-3 to TRBJ2-7; 8 nucleotides align to TRBD1. CDR1 and CDR2 (germline): ENHRY, SYGVKD. This CDR3 contains 12 residues. J lost 7 bases, V lost 10 bases, and 9 bases had no gene match. For the CDR3, the DNA is TGTGCCACCACGGACAGGGCTGGGGAGCAGTACTTC. Its protein product is CATTDRAGEQYF.

This rearrangement joins TRBV19 to TRBJ2-2; 7 bases agree with TRBD1. Trimming took 8 bases from V and 6 from J; bases not matched to a gene: 9. CDR3 length: 14 amino acids. Germline V gene sequence: CDR1 LNHDA, CDR2 SQIVND (reference sequence). In DNA form, the CDR3 reads TGTGCCAGTGATGGCCAGGGGGACGCCGGGGAGCTGTTTTTT. As protein: CASDGQGDAGELFF.

This chain links TRBV11-2 with TRBJ1-2; no reliable D call. The germline V and J ends were trimmed by 5 bases and 0 bases, with 22 bases remaining between them. From germline, CDR1 is SGHAT and CDR2 FQNNGV. This CDR3 contains 18 residues. The CDR3, as DNA: TGTGCCAGCAGCCCAATGCAAAGGATCGCCCCATCTAACTATGGCTACACCTTC. The encoded protein is CASSPMQRIAPSNYGYTF.

This clonotype has a handful of counts. Sequence at one end of the junction differs from germline and may be a read error. V usage is TRBV7-2 and J usage is TRBJ2-2, with a tentative D call TRBD1 (6 bases). Germline CDR1 and CDR2: SGHTA and FQGNSA. The length of the CDR3 is 13 residues. The CDR3 protein is CANSSTGPGELFF. CDR3 sequence (DNA): TGTGCCAACAGCTCGACAGGTCCCGGGGAGCTGTTTTTT.

V is TRBV12-3 or TRBV12-4 and J is TRBJ2-5, with D perhaps given as TRBD1 or TRBD2 (5 bases each). Between the trimmed V and J ends, which lost 6 bases and 5 bases, there was a span of 13 bases. The CDR3 is 13 residues long. The CDR3 DNA sequence: TGTGCCAGCAGGTTTGGGGACGGGGAGACCCAGTACTTC. Encoded protein: CASRFGDGETQYF.

This clonotype was seen more than once but under ten times. The genes are TRBV5-6 and TRBJ2-7; D may be TRBD1 (6 bases). With 4 bases removed from V and 2 bases from J, the gap between germline ends came to 13 bases. The CDR3 totals 14 residues. In germline, CDR1 is SGHDT, CDR2 YYEEEE. In DNA form, the CDR3 reads TGTGCCAGCAGCCCTCTACAGGGAGCCTACGAGCAGTACGTC. Its translation is CASSPLQGAYEQYV.

The gene calls are TRBV29-1 and TRBJ2-1; 12 bases match TRBD2. There are 15 residues in the CDR3. The ends lost 6 bases at V and 4 bases at J; junction bases unmatched: 7. CDR1 and CDR2 (germline): SQVTM, ANQGSEA. This CDR3 reads CSVAKTSGGYNEQFF. CDR3 nucleotide sequence: TGCAGCGTCGCTAAGACTAGCGGGGGTTACAATGAGCAGTTCTTC.